This TCR beta chain was observed in a study of cytomegalovirus exposure and HLA in healthy donors. Study details: It was reported in a later analysis that the 100 to 150 validation repertoires used the same platform as the 550 to 850 first-cohort repertoires.

V shed 2 bases, J shed 1 base, and the junction held 0 bases outside the gene matches. From germline, CDR1 is SQVTM and CDR2 ANQGSEA. This CDR3 has 13 residues. Only in-frame clones appear in the TCRdb table, and some are missing; sequencing was by immunoSEQ multiplex PCR. The sample lists tens of thousands of clones, roughly 92% occurring once. The J gene is TRBJ1-1, the V gene TRBV29-1, with TRBD1 matching over 8 bases. Sequenced input: PBMCs. The source is a woman aged 25 to 39 in good health and CMV-seropositive. The chain's CDR3 is CSVETGGNTEAFF. The CDR3 DNA reads TGCAGCGTTGAAACAGGGGGGAACACTGAAGCTTTCTTT.